The sequence of this TCR beta chain was determined in a study of coeliac disease. One frozen roughly 540,000-cell aliquot per fraction was sequenced. Libraries were prepared by immunoSEQ multiplex PCR; TCRdb keeps only in-frame clonotypes and omits some of them. The sample lists over 5,500 clones; roughly 66% were seen once. The CDR3 sequence is 15 residues long. CDR1 is MDHEN and CDR2 is SYDVKM in the germline V gene. Trimming took 11 bases from V and 8 from J, leaving 25 bases between them. This clonotype was obtained from a man between 50 and 59 years old with active celiac disease. The chain carries TRBV28 and TRBJ1-5, with D perhaps matching TRBD1 (6 bases). The material sequenced was lamina propria lymphocytes from the gut. In DNA form, the CDR3 reads TGTGCCGGTCCCGGGACAAAGGGGTTCAGTGAGCCCCAGCATTTT. Its protein is CAGPGTKGFSEPQHF. Supplemented by reference TRBV28 and TRBJ1-5, the full variable domain reads DVKVTQSSRYLVKRTGEKVFLECVQDMDHENMFWYRQDPGLGLRLIYFSYDVKMKEKGDIPEGYSVSREKKERFSLILESASTNQTSMYLCAGPGTKGFSEPQHFGDGTRLSIL.